These 25 T cell receptor beta chains originate from one sample sequenced in a study of CD8 T cells in Susac syndrome. Reverse transcription of roughly 0.5 to 1 ug RNA used random hexamers. Using its own MiXCR run on the immunoSEQ multiplex PCR reads, TCRdb lists one record per CDR3 protein. The profile covers some 190,000 distinct CDR3 sequences, with about 94% appearing a single time and around 0.09% taken by the ten largest. Sequenced: CD4+ T cells from PBMCs. The receptor source for this set is a human donor with multiple sclerosis.

The chain links TRBV30 to TRBJ1-5, with unresolved D. The V end was cut by 3 bases, the J end by 7 bases, with 16 bases between. The CDR3 totals 14 residues. Germline assignment: CDR1 GTSNPN and CDR2 SVGIG (reference sequence). The CDR3 region has the DNA TGTGCCTGGAGCCCGAGAAGGGATCGGCAGCCCCAGCATTTT. Translated: CAWSPRRDRQPQHF.

This chain connects TRBV20-1 to TRBJ2-1; 8 positions match TRBD1. The CDR3 extends over 14 amino acids. Germline V gene sequence: CDR1 DFQATT, CDR2 SNEGSKA (reference sequence). Unmatched junction bases numbered 5, after V lost 5 bases and J lost 2 bases. The CDR3: CSAPWTGPYNEQFF. CDR3 sequence (DNA): TGCAGTGCTCCCTGGACAGGGCCCTACAATGAGCAGTTCTTC.

The V gene is TRBV2, the J gene TRBJ2-3; 8 nucleotides agree with TRBD2. The CDR3 runs to 15 residues. Germline CDR1 reads SNHLY; CDR2 reads FYNNEI. Trimming at V came to 2 bases and at J to 0 bases, leaving 1 base not matched to a gene. The CDR3 sequence: CASSEIAGSTDTQYF. Written as DNA, the CDR3 is TGTGCCAGCAGTGAAATAGCGGGGAGCACAGATACGCAGTATTTT. The full variable domain, rest sourced from reference TRBV2 and TRBJ2-3, is EPEVTQTPSHQVTQMGQEVILRCVPISNHLYFYWYRQILGQKVEFLVSFYNNEISEKSEIFDDQFSVERPDGSNFTLKIRSTKLEDSAMYFCASSEIAGSTDTQYFGPGTRLTVL.

The rearrangement uses TRBV11-1 and TRBJ2-1, with D possibly TRBD1 on 6 matching bases. Per germline, CDR1 SGHAT and CDR2 FQDESV (reference sequence). The V end was cut by 5 bases, the J end by 10 bases, with 9 bases between. The CDR3 has 11 amino acids. The CDR3 bases are TGTGCCAGCAGCGTCGGGACAGAGCAGTTCTTC. It translates to CASSVGTEQFF.

The J gene is TRBJ1-1, the V gene TRBV5-1; 9 bases fit TRBD1. The germline CDR1 and CDR2 sequences are SGHRS and YFSETQ. After removal of 0 bases from V and 4 bases from J, the junction contained 4 bases not matched to a gene. This CDR3 region has 15 residues. The CDR3 DNA is TGCGCCAGCAGCTTGGAGGGGACAGGGACCACTGAAGCTTTCTTT. This encodes CASSLEGTGTTEAFF.

V gene TRBV7-2 combines with J gene TRBJ2-5; 7 bases fit TRBD1. V was pared by 5 bases and J by 3 bases, with 6 bases of the junction left unmatched. The length of the CDR3 is 14 residues. The germline V gene encodes CDR1 SGHTA and CDR2 FQGNSA. The CDR3 here is CASSLSGTEETQYF. The CDR3 DNA is TGTGCCAGCAGCCTATCCGGGACAGAAGAGACCCAGTACTTC.

The genes are TRBV18 and TRBJ1-2; possible D gene TRBD1, 5 bases. The V end was cut by 3 bases, the J end by 8 bases, with 19 bases between. This CDR3 region has 15 residues. Germline values: CDR1 KGHSH, CDR2 LQKENI. In DNA, the CDR3 is TGTGCCAGCTCACCGAATGACCAGGGAGGCGTCGGCTACACCTTC. It yields the protein CASSPNDQGGVGYTF.

The genes are TRBV20-1 and TRBJ1-1; no clear D. Germline CDR1 is DFQATT and CDR2 is SNEGSKA (reference sequence). The CDR3 sequence is 12 residues long. Trimming took 1 base from V and 8 from J, leaving 11 bases between them. This CDR3 is CSARARLREAFF. CDR3 bases: TGCAGTGCTAGAGCCCGCTTAAGGGAAGCTTTCTTT.

V gene TRBV12-3 or TRBV12-4 combines with J gene TRBJ1-1; 7 bases agree with TRBD1. This CDR3 has 14 residues. The J segment lost 2 bases and the V segment lost 3 bases, leaving 3 bases of the junction unmatched. The CDR3 nucleotides read TGTGCCAGCAGTTTGAACAGGGGAAACACTGAAGCTTTCTTT. Translated, it gives CASSLNRGNTEAFF.

The rearrangement links TRBV11-3 to TRBJ1-1; no clear D gene. The CDR3 is made up of 13 amino acids. Trimming removed 5 bases at V and 8 bases at J, with 15 bases between. Germline CDR1 reads SGHNT; CDR2 reads YENEEA. The CDR3 loop is CASSKQTFGEAFF. The DNA of the CDR3 is TGTGCCAGCAGCAAACAAACCTTTGGAGAAGCTTTCTTT. Supplemented by reference TRBV11-3 and TRBJ1-1, the full variable domain reads EAGVVQSPRYKIIEKKQPVAFWCNPISGHNTLYWYLQNLGQGPELLIRYENEEAVDDSQLPKDRFSAERLKGVDSTLKIQPAELGDSAVYLCASSKQTFGEAFFGQGTRLTVV.

This rearrangement joins TRBV29-1 to TRBJ1-5; TRBD1 matches 8 bases. The CDR3 has 12 residues. The trim removed 6 bases at V and 4 bases at J, leaving 2 bases unmatched. The germline CDR1 and CDR2 sequences are SQVTM and ANQGSEA. The CDR3 loop is CSVRTGNQPQHF. In nucleotides, the CDR3 is TGCAGCGTCCGGACAGGGAATCAGCCCCAGCATTTT.

The gene calls are TRBV5-1 and TRBJ2-3; D perhaps matches TRBD1 (5 bases). Germline-derived CDR1 and CDR2 are SGHRS and YFSETQ. V shed 0 bases and J shed 3 bases, with 11 bases lying between them. This CDR3 is 15 amino acids long. CDR3 protein: CASSLVVGATDTQYF. The CDR3, as DNA: TGCGCCAGCAGCTTGGTGGTAGGGGCTACAGATACGCAGTATTTT.

This chain connects TRBV28 to TRBJ2-4; no reliable D call. CDR1 and CDR2 (germline): MDHEN, SYDVKM. This CDR3 contains 13 residues. Trimming left V 9 bases short and J 0 bases short, with 9 bases between. CDR3 in amino acids: CASKKLAKNIQYF. The DNA for the CDR3 is TGTGCCAGTAAAAAGCTAGCCAAAAACATTCAGTACTTC.

The V and J genes are TRBV20-1 and TRBJ2-1; D remains ambiguous. This CDR3 has 13 amino acids. V lost 1 base and J 5 bases, leaving 9 bases between the germline ends. CDR1 DFQATT and CDR2 SNEGSKA come from the germline V gene (reference sequence). The DNA of the CDR3 is TGCAGTGCTAGAGGGGGTAGTAACAATGAGCAGTTCTTC. This gives the protein CSARGGSNNEQFF.

V usage is TRBV5-1 and J usage is TRBJ1-6, with D hard to call. V was pared by 4 bases and J by 0 bases, with 14 bases between. This CDR3 has 17 residues. CDR1 and CDR2 from the germline V gene are SGHRS and YFSETQ. CDR3: CASSPRLSSSYNSPLHF. CDR3 bases: TGCGCCAGCAGCCCTAGGTTGTCAAGCTCCTATAATTCACCCCTCCACTTT.

This chain connects TRBV20-1 to TRBJ2-5; D remains unclear. The CDR3 is 12 amino acids. Trimming left V 0 bases short and J 2 bases short, with 4 bases between. Germline V CDR1 and CDR2: DFQATT, SNEGSKA (reference sequence). CDR3 sequence: CSARENQETQYF. CDR3 bases: TGCAGTGCTAGAGAGAATCAAGAGACCCAGTACTTC.

This clonotype showed up just once. V is TRBV30 and J is TRBJ1-2; possibly TRBD1 for D (5 bases). Germline CDR1 GTSNPN, CDR2 SVGIG (reference sequence). CDR3 length equals 12 residues. Trimming removed 3 bases from V and 5 bases from J, with 10 bases in between. In nucleotides, the CDR3 is TGTGCCTGGAGACCCACAGGTTATGGCTACACCTTC. It yields the protein CAWRPTGYGYTF.

V usage is TRBV28 and J usage is TRBJ1-2; D possibly corresponds to TRBD1 (6 bases). CDR1 is MDHEN, CDR2 SYDVKM, per germline. The CDR3 is 15 residues long. Trimming removed 1 base from V and 9 bases from J, with 18 bases in between. CDR3 nucleotides: TGTGCCAGCAGTTTATATGGGCAGGGGTACGATAGCTACACCTTC. Translated: CASSLYGQGYDSYTF.

The chain uses TRBV29-1 and TRBJ2-7; 12 bases align to TRBD1. Germline V lookup: CDR1 SQVTM, CDR2 ANQGSEA. The V gene end was trimmed by 6 bases and the J gene end by 6 bases; junction bases not matched to a gene: 3. The CDR3 runs 12 residues. The CDR3 region has the DNA TGCAGCGTGGGACAGGGGGCTTTCGAGCAGTACTTC. This translates into CSVGQGAFEQYF.

This clonotype came up once. The chain is built from TRBV18 and TRBJ1-6, with 7 nucleotides matching TRBD1. The V segment lost 3 bases and the J segment 6 bases; nucleotides outside the gene matches: 11. This CDR3 comprises 17 residues. Germline V gene data show CDR1 as KGHSH and CDR2 as LQKENI. CDR3 DNA: TGTGCCAGCTCACCGGATACTCCAGGGGGTGGTAATTCACCCCTCCACTTT. This sequence encodes CASSPDTPGGGNSPLHF. Together with reference TRBV18 and TRBJ1-6, the CDR3 gives the full variable domain: NAGVMQNPRHLVRRRGQEARLRCSPMKGHSHVYWYRQLPEEGLKFMVYLQKENIIDESGMPKERFSAEFPKEGPSILRIQQVVRGDSAAYFCASSPDTPGGGNSPLHFGNGTRLTVT.

The gene calls are TRBV27 and TRBJ2-2; weak D call: TRBD2 (6 bases). Germline V lookup: CDR1 MNHEY, CDR2 SMNVEV (reference sequence). The CDR3 consists of 16 residues. Trimming pared 8 bases from V and 0 bases from J, leaving 16 bases between. CDR3 sequence: CASSISGLTNTGELFF. The CDR3 region has the DNA TGTGCCAGCTCCATTTCGGGACTGACGAACACCGGGGAGCTGTTTTTT.

The chain is built from TRBV4-1 and TRBJ1-1; TRBD1 matches 10 bases. After removal of 1 base from V and 3 bases from J, the junction contained 5 bases not matched to a gene. Germline assignment: CDR1 MGHRA and CDR2 YSYEKL. The CDR3 consists of 16 residues. This CDR3 is CASSQGFGTGDTEAFF. In DNA form, the CDR3 reads TGCGCCAGCAGCCAAGGATTTGGGACAGGGGACACTGAAGCTTTCTTT.

V is TRBV20-1 and J is TRBJ2-5, with a possible D match to TRBD1 (5 bases). CDR1 is DFQATT, CDR2 SNEGSKA, per germline (reference sequence). V was trimmed by 0 bases and J by 5 bases, leaving 13 bases between them. The CDR3 loop spans 14 amino acids. The CDR3 coding sequence is TGCAGTGCTAGAGATCCCATGGCAGGGGAGACCCAGTACTTC. It is translated as CSARDPMAGETQYF.

V and J are TRBV3-1 and TRBJ2-2, with 9 bases lining up with TRBD2. The V gene's germline CDR1 is LGHDT and CDR2 YNNKEL (reference sequence). V lost 1 base to trimming and J lost 4 bases; unmatched junction nucleotides: 1. The length of the CDR3 is 15 residues. CDR3 nucleotide sequence: TGTGCCAGCAGCCAAGTGCGGGGGGGCACCGGGGAGCTGTTTTTT. It translates to CASSQVRGGTGELFF.

This chain uses TRBV7-2 with TRBJ2-7; D is undetermined. Germline loops: CDR1 SGHTA, CDR2 FQGNSA. Trimming removed 1 base at V and 6 bases at J, with 7 bases between. The CDR3 sequence is 12 residues long. Here the CDR3 reads CASSLDEFEQYF. For the CDR3, the DNA is TGTGCCAGCAGCTTAGATGAATTCGAGCAGTACTTC.